This paragraph covers one T cell receptor beta chain sequence. What it binds is unknown. CDR3 length: 16 residues. Germline-derived CDR1 and CDR2 are SGHDT and YYEEEE. V shed 4 bases and J 2 bases; nucleotides not matched to a gene: 9. The sample is drawn from a study of cytomegalovirus exposure and HLA in healthy donors. Findings of the study overall: In vitro confirmation showed three CMV-associated chains to be CMV antigen specific.

Repertoires were generated with immunoSEQ multiplex PCR, while TCRdb's copy carries only in-frame clones and drops some. The sample consists of under 100,000 clones, about 96% of them appearing once. The TCR originated in a man aged 18 to 29 in good health and CMV-seronegative. Source material: PBMCs. The chain uses TRBV5-6 and TRBJ2-3, with 8 bases aligning to TRBD1. The CDR3 bases are TGTGCCAGCAGCACCTGGACAGGGTATAACACAGATACGCAGTATTTT. It codes for CASSTWTGYNTDTQYF.